Listed here are 10 T cell receptor beta chains from one sample, sequenced in a study of T cell responses to AZD1222 COVID-19 vaccine. Clones were sequenced by immunoSEQ multiplex PCR, and TCRdb holds only the in-frame ones, with some missing. Of more than 150,000 clones listed, around 85% are singletons. The sequencing here drew on peripheral blood, taken after recovery from COVID-19. The receptors shown here come from an adult who had recovered from COVID-19.

The J gene is TRBJ1-2, the V gene TRBV3-1 (or the pseudogene TRBV3-2), with 8 nucleotides matching TRBD1. CDR1 and CDR2 (germline): LGHDT, YNNKEL (reference sequence). This CDR3 region has 15 residues. V was clipped by 2 bases and J by 4 bases; unmatched bases: 6. The CDR3 nucleotides are TGTGCCAGCAGCCAACGGGACAGGAACTCCTATGGCTACACCTTC. Its translation is CASSQRDRNSYGYTF.

This clone was seen just once. The J gene is TRBJ2-7, the V gene TRBV6-4, with D maybe TRBD2 (5 bases). Per the germline V gene, CDR1 is MRHNA and CDR2 is SNTAGT. The CDR3 is 17 amino acids. With 2 bases removed from V and 0 bases from J, the gap between germline ends came to 17 bases. CDR3 coding DNA: TGTGCCAGCAGTGACCTCTTCGGGCGGGCCCACTCCTACGAGCAGTACTTC. Amino acid sequence: CASSDLFGRAHSYEQYF.

The chain carries TRBV4-1 and TRBJ1-2; D not certain. Trimming removed 3 bases from V and 3 bases from J, with 11 bases in between. The CDR3 is 14 amino acids. The germline V gene has CDR1 MGHRA and CDR2 YSYEKL. The CDR3 bases are TGCGCCAGCAGCCAGCTCCCGGTGGACTATGGCTACACCTTC. Translated: CASSQLPVDYGYTF.

This clone occurred once. The same CDR3 is also encoded by other DNA sequences in this sample. The rearrangement uses TRBV9 and TRBJ1-2, with D possibly being TRBD1 (6 bases). CDR1 and CDR2 from the germline V gene are SGDLS and YYNGEE. V lost 0 bases, J lost 2 bases, and 8 bases lay in between. The CDR3 runs 14 residues. The DNA for the CDR3 is TGTGCCAGCAGCGTAGGTCAGGGGAACTATGGCTACACCTTC. It codes for CASSVGQGNYGYTF.

This clone was picked up one time. The CDR3 nucleotides read TGTGCCAGCAGCGAGGTTTTTGGTAACACTGAAGCTTTCTTT. It yields the protein CASSEVFGNTEAFF. The chain carries TRBV9 and TRBJ1-1; the D is unclear. This CDR3 is built from 14 residues. The ends were cut back, 3 bases at V and 2 bases at J, with 11 bases in the middle. The germline V gene has CDR1 SGDLS and CDR2 YYNGEE.

The CDR3 DNA reads as TGTGCCAGCAGCTTAGGTGAAGGAAACACCATATATTTT. This translates into CASSLGEGNTIYF. The chain couples TRBV11-3 to TRBJ1-3, with no clear D. There are 13 residues in the CDR3. Germline values: CDR1 SGHNT, CDR2 YENEEA. Trimming took off 1 base at V and 4 bases at J, with 5 bases between the two ends.

The V gene is TRBV14, the J gene TRBJ2-1; 8 bases are a match to TRBD1. CDR1 SGHDN and CDR2 FVKESK come from the germline V gene. This CDR3 region has 14 residues. With V trimmed by 1 base and J by 9 bases, 5 bases remained unmatched. The CDR3 DNA reads TGTGCCAGCAGCCAAGCCACAGGGGGTGGTGAGCAGTTCTTC. As protein: CASSQATGGGEQFF.

This clone has a single count. The rearrangement uses TRBV12-3 or TRBV12-4 and TRBJ2-7, with D maybe TRBD2 (6 bases). Trimming stripped 7 bases from V and 2 bases from J, with 12 bases between. There are 13 residues in the CDR3. The CDR3, as DNA: TGTGCCAGCACGCGGGACTCGCCCTACGAGCAGTACTTC. This sequence encodes CASTRDSPYEQYF.

The chain uses TRBV6-5 and TRBJ1-1; possible D gene TRBD1, 6 bases. The CDR3 is made up of 14 amino acids. Deletions cut 7 bases from V and 0 bases from J, with 12 bases between. Germline CDR1 reads MNHEY; CDR2 reads SVGAGI. CDR3 DNA: TGTGCCAGCACTGTAGACAGGCTGAACACTGAAGCTTTCTTT. Amino acids: CASTVDRLNTEAFF.

The chain links TRBV19 to TRBJ1-3; D might be TRBD1 (5 bases). The ends were cut back, 5 bases at V and 5 bases at J, with 13 bases in the middle. The germline V gene has CDR1 LNHDA and CDR2 SQIVND (reference sequence). The CDR3 runs 14 residues. In DNA form, the CDR3 reads TGTGCCAGTAGTGTCGACGGGGCCCGAAACACCATATATTTT. Translation: CASSVDGARNTIYF.